One sample yielded the 30 T cell receptor beta chains listed below, sequenced in a study of control samples from healthy donors and cancer patients. Profiled with immunoSEQ multiplex PCR; TCRdb holds only in-frame clones, not every one. The sample lists about 60,000 clones; approximately 85% were seen once. Sequencing used blood. The receptors here all came from a man aged 40-55 years in good health.

The chain is built from TRBV5-6 and TRBJ1-5, with D possibly matching TRBD1 (5 bases). Deletions cut 1 base from V and 4 bases from J, with 6 bases between. There are 13 residues in the CDR3. Germline CDR1 SGHDT, CDR2 YYEEEE. CDR3 region: CASSLYRNQPQHF. The CDR3 coding sequence is TGTGCCAGCAGCTTGTACAGGAATCAGCCCCAGCATTTT.

The genes are TRBV25-1 and TRBJ2-7, with D unresolved. This CDR3 comprises 14 residues. V was cut by 5 bases and J by 2 bases, with 13 bases left in between. The germline V gene has CDR1 MGHDK and CDR2 SYGVNS. The CDR3 sequence is CASSPRTETYEQYF. The CDR3 bases are TGTGCCAGCAGTCCGCGGACCGAGACCTACGAGCAGTACTTC.

CDR3 in amino acids: CASSLVLAGDDEQFF. The DNA of the CDR3 is TGCGCCAGCAGCTTGGTTCTAGCGGGAGATGATGAGCAGTTCTTC. The chain joins TRBV5-1 to TRBJ2-1; TRBD2 agrees at 10 bases. The CDR3 sequence is 15 residues long. The germline V gene has CDR1 SGHRS and CDR2 YFSETQ. J lost 8 bases, V lost 0 bases, and 5 bases had no gene match.

This clone showed up just once. The gene calls are TRBV2 and TRBJ1-6; 7 bases are shared with TRBD1. The CDR3 runs 18 residues. J was trimmed by 0 bases and V by 2 bases; bases with no gene match: 7. Germline V gene sequence: CDR1 SNHLY, CDR2 FYNNEI. The CDR3 DNA sequence: TGTGCCAGCAGTGAATCCCTCAGGGGGAGCTCCTATAATTCACCCCTCCACTTT. As protein: CASSESLRGSSYNSPLHF.

The gene calls are TRBV7-2 and TRBJ1-1; D not resolved. The germline V gene has CDR1 SGHTA and CDR2 FQGNSA. The CDR3 runs 15 residues. Trimming cost V 6 bases and J 4 bases, with 18 bases left between them. The CDR3 spells CASRSFGSRGTEAFF. The CDR3 nucleotides are TGTGCCAGCAGGTCATTCGGGAGCCGCGGCACTGAAGCTTTCTTT. The full variable domain, its missing parts supplied by reference TRBV7-2 and TRBJ1-1, is GAGVSQSPSNKVTEKGKDVELRCDPISGHTALYWYRQSLGQGLEFLIYFQGNSAPDKSGLPSDRFSAERTGGSVSTLTIQRTQQEDSAVYLCASRSFGSRGTEAFFGQGTRLTVV.

The rearrangement links TRBV6-2 or TRBV6-3 to TRBJ1-1; D uncertain. The CDR3 is 13 amino acids. Germline CDR1 reads MNHEY; CDR2 reads SVGEGT. V lost 0 bases and J 2 bases, leaving 4 bases between the germline ends. CDR3 in amino acids: CASSYSTNTEAFF. The CDR3, as DNA: TGTGCCAGCAGTTACTCGACTAACACTGAAGCTTTCTTT.

V and J are TRBV6-2 or TRBV6-3 and TRBJ1-5; TRBD1 aligns across 8 bases. Germline CDR1 MNHEY, CDR2 SVGEGT. Trimming removed 5 bases from V and 5 bases from J; junction bases left unmatched: 5. This CDR3 has 14 amino acids. CDR3 DNA sequence: TGTGCCAGCAGTGTCACAGGGGGGGATCAGCCCCAGCATTTT. Its translation: CASSVTGGDQPQHF.

The CDR3 protein is CASSSSTGGGLWEQYF. The DNA of the CDR3 is TGTGCCAGTAGTTCGTCTACAGGGGGCGGACTCTGGGAGCAGTACTTC. The V call is TRBV19, the J call TRBJ2-7, with 9 bases that match TRBD1. The V and J ends lost 5 bases and 7 bases, in that order; junction bases with no gene match: 15. The germline V gene encodes CDR1 LNHDA and CDR2 SQIVND (reference sequence). This CDR3 is 16 amino acids long.

V usage is TRBV27 and J usage is TRBJ1-2; D is uncertain. Trimming removed 0 bases at V and 2 bases at J, with 16 bases between. This CDR3 contains 17 residues. CDR1 is MNHEY and CDR2 is SMNVEV in the germline V gene (reference sequence). The CDR3 DNA follows: TGTGCCAGCAGTTTATCGAAAGGTACAGCCGGAAACTATGGCTACACCTTC. Amino acids: CASSLSKGTAGNYGYTF.

A few counts support this clone. This sequence joins TRBV15 and TRBJ1-1; D not resolved. The CDR3 has 14 amino acids. Trimming took 1 base from V and 4 from J, leaving 10 bases between them. Per the germline V gene, CDR1 is LNHNV and CDR2 is YYDKDF (reference sequence). The CDR3 sequence is CATSRGTSITEAFF. The CDR3 DNA sequence: TGTGCCACCAGCAGAGGTACCAGTATCACTGAAGCTTTCTTT.

This sequence joins TRBV7-2 and TRBJ1-3; D unresolved. CDR1 SGHTA and CDR2 FQGNSA come from the germline V gene. V gave up 1 base and J gave up 0 bases, with 13 bases separating them. This CDR3 spans 17 amino acids. In DNA form, the CDR3 reads TGTGCCAGCAGCTTAGAAGCCTTGAAGTCCTCTGGAAACACCATATATTTT. Translating gives CASSLEALKSSGNTIYF.

V gene TRBV30 combines with J gene TRBJ2-7; the D gene could be TRBD1 or TRBD2 (5 bases each). This CDR3 contains 14 residues. V shed 1 base and J shed 2 bases, with 12 bases lying between them. Germline assignment: CDR1 GTSNPN and CDR2 SVGIG (reference sequence). The CDR3 DNA is TGTGCCTGGAGTGCGAGACAGCGGCCCTACGAGCAGTACTTC. Its translation: CAWSARQRPYEQYF.

CDR3 in DNA: TGTGCCAGCAGCCCACTCCTACAAAGGGTAGGCTCCTACAATGAGCAGTTCTTC. It yields the protein CASSPLLQRVGSYNEQFF. The chain couples TRBV7-3 to TRBJ2-1; D is unresolved. This CDR3 region has 18 residues. CDR1 and CDR2 from the germline V gene are SGHTA and FQGTGA. Between the trimmed V and J ends, which lost 5 bases and 0 bases, there was a span of 20 bases. Together with reference TRBV7-3 and TRBJ2-1, the CDR3 gives the full variable domain: GAGVSQTPSNKVTEKGKYVELRCDPISGHTALYWYRQSLGQGPEFLIYFQGTGAADDSGLPNDRFFAVRPEGSVSTLKIQRTERGDSAVYLCASSPLLQRVGSYNEQFFGPGTRLTVL.

The genes are TRBV11-3 and TRBJ2-5; the match to TRBD2 covers 7 bases. The CDR3 length is 15 residues. Trimming cost V 5 bases and J 2 bases; bases outside gene matches: 8. In germline, CDR1 is SGHNT, CDR2 YENEEA. CDR3 protein: CASSPSGGRQETQYF. The CDR3 DNA is TGTGCCAGCAGCCCGTCCGGGGGGAGGCAAGAGACCCAGTACTTC. The full variable domain, completed using reference TRBV11-3 and TRBJ2-5, is EAGVVQSPRYKIIEKKQPVAFWCNPISGHNTLYWYLQNLGQGPELLIRYENEEAVDDSQLPKDRFSAERLKGVDSTLKIQPAELGDSAVYLCASSPSGGRQETQYFGPGTRLLVL.

CDR3 loop: CASSGSAGTAGNTIYF. The CDR3 nucleotides are TGTGCCAGCAGCGGTAGCGCAGGGACCGCTGGAAACACCATATATTTT. The genes are TRBV7-2 and TRBJ1-3; D possibly corresponds to TRBD1 (5 bases). The CDR3 is made up of 16 amino acids. Germline values: CDR1 SGHTA, CDR2 FQGNSA. Trimming shortened V by 5 bases and J by 2 bases, and 16 bases separated the two germline ends.

The chain recombines TRBV18 with TRBJ1-2; D call uncertain. Trimming pared 2 bases from V and 8 bases from J, leaving 12 bases between. Germline CDR1 reads KGHSH; CDR2 reads LQKENI. The length of the CDR3 is 13 residues. The CDR3 DNA is TGTGCCAGCTCACCAGAGAAGTCACGGGGCTACACCTTC. Translation gives CASSPEKSRGYTF.

The genes are TRBV4-2 and TRBJ2-1, with 7 nucleotides matching TRBD2. Trimming took 0 bases from V and 2 from J; bases not matched to a gene: 13. Germline V gene sequence: CDR1 LGHNA, CDR2 YNFKEQ. This CDR3 contains 19 residues. In DNA, the CDR3 is TGTGCCAGCAGCCAAGATCTAAACGAGCGGGACGGGGCCTACAATGAGCAGTTCTTC. As protein: CASSQDLNERDGAYNEQFF.

The rearrangement uses TRBV7-3 and TRBJ2-5, with D unclear. V lost 4 bases and J lost 2, with 8 bases in between. Per germline, CDR1 SGHTA and CDR2 FQGTGA. The CDR3 loop spans 13 amino acids. CDR3 nucleotide sequence: TGTGCCAGCAGCTCCCTGGGTCAAGAGACCCAGTACTTC. Its protein product is CASSSLGQETQYF.

The V and J genes are TRBV10-3 and TRBJ2-2; D might be TRBD2 (6 bases). There are 16 residues in the CDR3. Germline CDR1 ENHRY, CDR2 SYGVKD. The ends were cut back, 3 bases at V and 0 bases at J, with 11 bases in the middle. As DNA, the CDR3 is TGTGCCATCAGTGAACGGCTAGCGTCGAACACCGGGGAGCTGTTTTTT. Its translation: CAISERLASNTGELFF.

J is TRBJ2-7 and V is TRBV12-3 or TRBV12-4, with D tentatively TRBD1 or TRBD2 (5 bases each). V lost 3 bases and J lost 6, with 9 bases in between. The CDR3 runs 12 residues. The CDR3 sequence: CASSLGVGEQYF. The CDR3 bases are TGTGCCAGCAGTTTGGGGGTGGGCGAGCAGTACTTC.

V and J are TRBV28 and TRBJ1-2; 9 bases match TRBD1. The V segment lost 8 bases and the J segment 2 bases; nucleotides outside the gene matches: 3. CDR3 size: 13 residues. Germline CDR1 MDHEN, CDR2 SYDVKM. CDR3 loop: CASRTGVNYGYTF. DNA of the CDR3: TGTGCCAGCCGGACAGGGGTGAACTATGGCTACACCTTC.

V and J are TRBV7-2 and TRBJ1-3, with D possibly TRBD1 on 5 matching bases. From germline, CDR1 is SGHTA and CDR2 FQGNSA. V lost 1 base to trimming and J lost 14 bases, with 9 bases between them. The CDR3 consists of 11 residues. The CDR3 loop reads CASSLGQTVYF. Here the CDR3 DNA reads TGTGCCAGCAGCTTAGGACAGACCGTATATTTT. The full variable domain, completed using reference TRBV7-2 and TRBJ1-3, is GAGVSQSPSNKVTEKGKDVELRCDPISGHTALYWYRQSLGQGLEFLIYFQGNSAPDKSGLPSDRFSAERTGGSVSTLTIQRTQQEDSAVYLCASSLGQTVYFGEGSWLTVV.

This clone was seen a single time. V gene TRBV5-1 combines with J gene TRBJ2-1; 8 bases match TRBD1. Germline CDR1 reads SGHRS; CDR2 reads YFSETQ. CDR3 length: 16 residues. V dropped 4 bases and J dropped 0; count of bases not matched to a gene: 6. CDR3 DNA: TGCGCCAGCAGCCCGGGGGACAGGAGCTCCTACAATGAGCAGTTCTTC. Translation: CASSPGDRSSYNEQFF.

The chain is built from TRBV19 and TRBJ2-1, with 8 bases aligning to TRBD1. This CDR3 is 15 amino acids long. The trim removed 4 bases at V and 6 bases at J, leaving 8 bases unmatched. Germline V gives CDR1 LNHDA, CDR2 SQIVND (reference sequence). The CDR3 reads CASSNRWTGSNEQFF. CDR3 nucleotide sequence: TGTGCCAGTAGTAATAGATGGACAGGGAGCAATGAGCAGTTCTTC.

Here the CDR3 reads CASSISQNTEAFF. The DNA for the CDR3 is TGTGCCAGTAGTATAAGTCAGAACACTGAAGCTTTCTTT. The gene calls are TRBV19 and TRBJ1-1; D remains ambiguous. CDR1 is LNHDA and CDR2 is SQIVND in the germline V gene (reference sequence). The ends were cut back, 2 bases at V and 1 base at J, with 5 bases in the middle. This CDR3 comprises 13 residues.

The chain carries TRBV20-1 and TRBJ1-4; D ambiguous. CDR1 and CDR2 from the germline V gene are DFQATT and SNEGSKA (reference sequence). V dropped 3 bases and J dropped 8 bases, with 7 bases sitting between them. The CDR3 is made up of 11 amino acids. The CDR3 DNA follows: TGCAGTGCTAGGATCAAAGAAAAACTGTTTTTT. It encodes CSARIKEKLFF.

The chain uses TRBV30 and TRBJ1-5; D not resolved. Trimming shortened V by 2 bases and J by 1 base, and 6 bases separated the two germline ends. Per the germline V gene, CDR1 is GTSNPN and CDR2 is SVGIG (reference sequence). This CDR3 is 13 amino acids long. The CDR3 spells CAWSLGSNQPQHF. Written as DNA, the CDR3 is TGTGCCTGGAGTTTAGGGAGCAATCAGCCCCAGCATTTT.

The V call is TRBV3-1 (or the pseudogene TRBV3-2), the J call TRBJ2-7; D may match TRBD1 or TRBD2 (5 bases each). The germline V gene encodes CDR1 LGHDT and CDR2 YNNKEL (reference sequence). V lost 4 bases and J lost 0, with 16 bases in between. The CDR3 runs 16 residues. The CDR3 nucleotides are TGTGCCAGCAGCCCCTGGGACGGCTTAAGCTCCTACGAGCAGTACTTC. Amino acid sequence: CASSPWDGLSSYEQYF.

The chain carries TRBV20-1 and TRBJ1-1; D uncertain. The CDR3 runs to 10 residues. V shed 6 bases and J shed 1 base, with 3 bases lying between them. Germline V gene lookup returns CDR1 DFQATT and CDR2 SNEGSKA (reference sequence). The CDR3 nucleotides are TGCAGTGCCCCGAACACTGAAGCTTTCTTT. Translation: CSAPNTEAFF.

The chain recombines TRBV30 with TRBJ1-1; D gene ambiguous. Germline V gives CDR1 GTSNPN, CDR2 SVGIG (reference sequence). Trimming pared 5 bases from V and 1 base from J, leaving 14 bases between. The CDR3 runs to 14 residues. The CDR3 sequence: CAWAITRTNTEAFF. CDR3 bases: TGTGCCTGGGCGATTACGAGGACGAACACTGAAGCTTTCTTT. Using reference TRBV30 and TRBJ1-1 for the parts outside the CDR3, the full variable domain is SQTIHQWPATLVQPVGSPLSLECTVEGTSNPNLYWYRQAAGRGLQLLFYSVGIGQISSEVPQNLSASRPQDRQFILSSKKLLLSDSGFYLCAWAITRTNTEAFFGQGTRLTVV.